The rows below give T cell receptor beta chains drawn from one sample of a study of neurological immune-mediated disorders. TCRdb re-derived calls from the 5' RACE reads in MiXCR, one entry per CDR3 protein. The sample lists about 50,000 distinct CDR3 sequences; 2.5% to 3.5% were seen once. The sample was PBMCs. The origin of the receptors is a woman aged 50 to 60 with multiple sclerosis. Both conserved end residues are part of each CDR3. The order of the fields is clone size, D gene, J gene, V gene, CDR3 length, CDR3 DNA, CDR3 protein. D genes are given only for firm matches. A clone size is listed for some rows: how often the clone was seen (once, few, many), or a class if it is expanded.

abundance: .
d_gene: TRBD2
j_gene: TRBJ2-1
v_gene: TRBV10-1
len: 13
CDR3nt: TGCGCCAGCGGGGGACTAGCGGGGGCGAAGCAGTTCTTC
CDR3aa: CASGGLAGAKQFF

abundance: many
d_gene: TRBD2
j_gene: TRBJ2-7
v_gene: TRBV20-1
len: 15
CDR3nt: TGCAGTGTAGGACTAGCGGGAAATTTTTACGGCGAGCAGTACTTC
CDR3aa: CSVGLAGNFYGEQYF

abundance: many
d_gene: TRBD2
j_gene: TRBJ2-1
v_gene: TRBV6-5
len: 15
CDR3nt: TGTGCCAGCAGCCGACTAGCGGACTCCTACAATGAGCAGTTCTTC
CDR3aa: CASSRLADSYNEQFF

abundance: many
d_gene: TRBD1
j_gene: TRBJ2-1
v_gene: TRBV20-1
len: 17
CDR3nt: TGCAGTGCCAACCTGGACAGGCGGACCCTATCCTACAATGAGCAGTTCTTC
CDR3aa: CSANLDRRTLSYNEQFF

abundance: many
d_gene: TRBD2
j_gene: TRBJ2-2
v_gene: TRBV5-5
len: 14
CDR3nt: TGTGCCAGCAGCCGGGAGGGGAGCACCGGGGAGCTGTTTTTT
CDR3aa: CASSREGSTGELFF

abundance: many
d_gene: .
j_gene: TRBJ1-2
v_gene: TRBV20-1
len: 13
CDR3nt: TGCAGTGCCACTTTGGGGGGAGGCTATGGCTACACCTTC
CDR3aa: CSATLGGGYGYTF

abundance: many
d_gene: .
j_gene: TRBJ2-5
v_gene: TRBV7-2
len: 14
CDR3nt: TGTGCCAGCAGCTTATCGGCGGGTGAAGAGACCCAGTACTTC
CDR3aa: CASSLSAGEETQYF

abundance: many
d_gene: .
j_gene: TRBJ1-4
v_gene: TRBV20-1
len: 12
CDR3nt: TGCAGTGCTAGAAAGGGGGGTGAAAAACTGTTTTTT
CDR3aa: CSARKGGEKLFF

abundance: many
d_gene: .
j_gene: TRBJ2-5
v_gene: TRBV7-9
len: 11
CDR3nt: TGTGCCAGCAGCCTTCAGAAGACCCAGTACTTC
CDR3aa: CASSLQKTQYF

abundance: many
d_gene: .
j_gene: TRBJ1-2
v_gene: TRBV7-2
len: 11
CDR3nt: TGTGCCAGCAGCGAGTTATATTTTTGCTCCTTC
CDR3aa: CASSELYFCSF

abundance: many
d_gene: .
j_gene: TRBJ1-3
v_gene: TRBV5-1
len: 14
CDR3nt: TGCGCCAGCAGCCCCGGAGAGCCTGGAAACACCATATATTTT
CDR3aa: CASSPGEPGNTIYF

abundance: many
d_gene: TRBD1
j_gene: TRBJ1-1
v_gene: TRBV5-5
len: 14
CDR3nt: TGTGCCAGCAGCCAGGGACAGGGGAGGGCTGAAGCTTTCTTT
CDR3aa: CASSQGQGRAEAFF

abundance: many
d_gene: .
j_gene: TRBJ2-1
v_gene: TRBV5-1
len: 13
CDR3nt: TGCGCCAGCAGCGACGACTACAACAATGAGCAGTTCTTC
CDR3aa: CASSDDYNNEQFF

abundance: many
d_gene: TRBD1
j_gene: TRBJ1-1
v_gene: TRBV27
len: 11
CDR3nt: TGTGCCAGCAGAACGGACAGGGAAGCTTTCTTT
CDR3aa: CASRTDREAFF

abundance: .
d_gene: TRBD2
j_gene: TRBJ2-1
v_gene: TRBV3-1
len: 15
CDR3nt: TGTGCCAGCCGGAGAGCTAGCGGGTATTACAATGAGCAGTTCTTC
CDR3aa: CASRRASGYYNEQFF

abundance: many
d_gene: .
j_gene: TRBJ2-1
v_gene: TRBV15
len: 14
CDR3nt: TGTGCCACCAACCGAAAACAGGGCATGAGTGAGCAGTTCTTC
CDR3aa: CATNRKQGMSEQFF

abundance: many
d_gene: .
j_gene: TRBJ2-5
v_gene: TRBV5-1
len: 13
CDR3nt: TGCGCCAGCTGCGCGGCGGGACAAGAGACCCAGTACTTC
CDR3aa: CASCAAGQETQYF

abundance: many
d_gene: TRBD1
j_gene: TRBJ2-5
v_gene: TRBV7-2
len: 14
CDR3nt: TGTGCCAGCAGCTTCGGGACAGGGCACGAGACCCAGTACTTC
CDR3aa: CASSFGTGHETQYF

abundance: many
d_gene: .
j_gene: TRBJ2-5
v_gene: TRBV10-1
len: 14
CDR3nt: TGCGCCAGCAGTGAGTCGGGGGGCCAAGAGACCCAGTACTTC
CDR3aa: CASSESGGQETQYF

abundance: many
d_gene: TRBD2
j_gene: TRBJ2-3
v_gene: TRBV20-1
len: 15
CDR3nt: TGCAGTGCTAGTAGTACTAGCGGGGTTGGAGATACGCAGTATTTT
CDR3aa: CSASSTSGVGDTQYF

abundance: many
d_gene: TRBD1
j_gene: TRBJ1-1
v_gene: TRBV2
len: 14
CDR3nt: TGTGCCAGCAGAGGACAGGGGCGGAACACTGAAGCTTTCTTT
CDR3aa: CASRGQGRNTEAFF

abundance: many
d_gene: TRBD2
j_gene: TRBJ2-1
v_gene: TRBV14
len: 16
CDR3nt: TGTGCCAGCAGCCGGAGTAGCGGGAGCTCCTACAATGAGCAGTTCTTC
CDR3aa: CASSRSSGSSYNEQFF

abundance: many
d_gene: .
j_gene: TRBJ2-3
v_gene: TRBV20-1
len: 12
CDR3nt: TGCAGTGCTAGAGCCTATACAGATACGCAGTATTTT
CDR3aa: CSARAYTDTQYF

abundance: many
d_gene: TRBD1
j_gene: TRBJ1-1
v_gene: TRBV6-1
len: 14
CDR3nt: TGTGCCAGCAGTGAGGACAGGGGGAACACTGAAGCTTTCTTT
CDR3aa: CASSEDRGNTEAFF

abundance: many
d_gene: .
j_gene: TRBJ1-4
v_gene: TRBV20-1
len: 14
CDR3nt: TGCAGTGCCACGGGAGGGGCGTCTAATGAAAAACTGTTTTTT
CDR3aa: CSATGGASNEKLFF

abundance: many
d_gene: .
j_gene: TRBJ2-1
v_gene: TRBV7-7
len: 11
CDR3nt: TGTGCCATCGTCATTTACAATGAGCAGTTCTTC
CDR3aa: CAIVIYNEQFF

abundance: many
d_gene: .
j_gene: TRBJ1-4
v_gene: TRBV5-1
len: 16
CDR3nt: TGCGCCAGCAGCTTTCTGGGTACAGAGGGGAATGAAAAACTGTTTTTT
CDR3aa: CASSFLGTEGNEKLFF

abundance: many
d_gene: .
j_gene: TRBJ2-5
v_gene: TRBV7-7
len: 13
CDR3nt: TGTGCTAGCAGCTTAGCAACTGCGGAGACCCAGTACTTC
CDR3aa: CASSLATAETQYF

abundance: many
d_gene: TRBD1
j_gene: TRBJ2-2
v_gene: TRBV5-1
len: 14
CDR3nt: TGCGCCAGCAGCCCGACAGGGGAGAACGGGGAGCTGTTTTTT
CDR3aa: CASSPTGENGELFF

abundance: many
d_gene: TRBD1
j_gene: TRBJ2-7
v_gene: TRBV4-1
len: 16
CDR3nt: TGCGCCAGCAGCCCAAACCGGGACAGGGGTTTCGGCGAGCAGTACTTC
CDR3aa: CASSPNRDRGFGEQYF

abundance: few
d_gene: .
j_gene: TRBJ2-1
v_gene: TRBV27
len: 17
CDR3nt: TGTGCCAGCCGCCCGGAAGGGGGTTGGAGCTCCTACAATGAGCAGTTCTTC
CDR3aa: CASRPEGGWSSYNEQFF

abundance: many
d_gene: .
j_gene: TRBJ2-7
v_gene: TRBV20-1
len: 12
CDR3nt: TGCAGTGCTAGAGATCAGTTACACGAGCAGTACTTC
CDR3aa: CSARDQLHEQYF

abundance: many
d_gene: .
j_gene: TRBJ1-4
v_gene: TRBV5-1
len: 14
CDR3nt: TGCGCCAGCAGCTTGGGACAACCGGGGGAAAAACTGTTTTTT
CDR3aa: CASSLGQPGEKLFF

abundance: many
d_gene: TRBD1
j_gene: TRBJ2-7
v_gene: TRBV9
len: 14
CDR3nt: TGTGCCAGCAGCGTACAGGGGGTTCCCTACGAGCAGTACTTC
CDR3aa: CASSVQGVPYEQYF

abundance: many
d_gene: TRBD2
j_gene: TRBJ2-7
v_gene: TRBV20-1
len: 16
CDR3nt: TGCAGTGCTCGTTCGGGGGGGGCAGGGGAAAGGAACGAGCAGTACTTC
CDR3aa: CSARSGGAGERNEQYF

abundance: many
d_gene: .
j_gene: TRBJ2-5
v_gene: TRBV20-1
len: 14
CDR3nt: TGCAGTGCTAGAGATGAGGTAGCCGGGGAGACCCAGTACTTC
CDR3aa: CSARDEVAGETQYF

abundance: many
d_gene: .
j_gene: TRBJ1-6
v_gene: TRBV20-1
len: 12
CDR3nt: TGCAGTGCTCATGACAGTAATTCACCCCTCCACTTT
CDR3aa: CSAHDSNSPLHF

abundance: many
d_gene: .
j_gene: TRBJ2-7
v_gene: TRBV6-5
len: 14
CDR3nt: TGTGCCAGCAGAACACCACAGGTTGGCAACGAGCAGTACTTC
CDR3aa: CASRTPQVGNEQYF

abundance: many
d_gene: TRBD1
j_gene: TRBJ1-2
v_gene: TRBV5-1
len: 19
CDR3nt: TGCGCCAGCAGCTTACCAAACCGGGACAGGGCCGCCTCTAGCTATGGCTACACCTTC
CDR3aa: CASSLPNRDRAASSYGYTF

abundance: many
d_gene: .
j_gene: TRBJ2-2
v_gene: TRBV18
len: 15
CDR3nt: TGTGCCAGCTCACCACCAAGAGCGTTATCCGGGGAGCTGTTTTTT
CDR3aa: CASSPPRALSGELFF

abundance: many
d_gene: .
j_gene: TRBJ1-3
v_gene: TRBV5-1
len: 11
CDR3nt: TGCGCCAGCAGCGACGGAAACACCATATATTTT
CDR3aa: CASSDGNTIYF

abundance: many
d_gene: .
j_gene: TRBJ2-1
v_gene: TRBV5-1
len: 14
CDR3nt: TGCGCCAGCAGCTTTAGCGCCTCCTACAATGAGCAGTTCTTC
CDR3aa: CASSFSASYNEQFF

abundance: many
d_gene: TRBD1
j_gene: TRBJ1-1
v_gene: TRBV19
len: 12
CDR3nt: TGTGCCAGTGGGACAGGGAACACTGAAGCTTTCTTT
CDR3aa: CASGTGNTEAFF

abundance: many
d_gene: .
j_gene: TRBJ1-4
v_gene: TRBV20-1
len: 13
CDR3nt: TGCAGTGCGCGAAGGGGACTGAATGAAAAACTGTTTTTT
CDR3aa: CSARRGLNEKLFF

abundance: many
d_gene: .
j_gene: TRBJ1-4
v_gene: TRBV27
len: 16
CDR3nt: TGTGCCAGCAGTCAATACATCCCCGGGCCTACTGAAAAACTGTTTTTT
CDR3aa: CASSQYIPGPTEKLFF

abundance: many
d_gene: TRBD2
j_gene: TRBJ2-7
v_gene: TRBV20-1
len: 15
CDR3nt: TGCAGTGCTAGAGTGTTAGCGGGAGGATCCTACGAGCAGTACTTC
CDR3aa: CSARVLAGGSYEQYF

abundance: many
d_gene: .
j_gene: TRBJ2-5
v_gene: TRBV5-1
len: 16
CDR3nt: TGCGCCAGCAGCTTGTTGGGCAGCCGGTACCAAGAGACCCAGTACTTC
CDR3aa: CASSLLGSRYQETQYF